These 27 T cell receptor beta chains originate from one sample sequenced in a study of blood T cell repertoires in COVID-19. TCRdb's table, derived via immunoSEQ multiplex PCR, lists solely in-frame clones and lacks some. The sample lists about 40,000 clones, roughly 88% seen once, with around 11% in the top ten. The sample consisted of peripheral blood. These receptors were obtained from a man aged 60 to 75 with active COVID-19.

This rearrangement joins TRBV30 to TRBJ1-2; 9 bases align to TRBD1. The V and J ends lost 5 bases and 7 bases, in that order; junction bases with no gene match: 2. This CDR3 region has 11 residues. Germline V gives CDR1 GTSNPN, CDR2 SVGIG (reference sequence). CDR3 DNA sequence: TGTGCCTGGGGGGACAGGGTTGGCTACACCTTC. Residues: CAWGDRVGYTF.

The chain combines TRBV27 with TRBJ1-1, with 9 bases matching TRBD1. This CDR3 is built from 16 residues. In germline, CDR1 is MNHEY, CDR2 SMNVEV (reference sequence). V was clipped by 2 bases and J by 0 bases; unmatched bases: 4. DNA for the CDR3: TGTGCCAGCAGTTTAGCGGGACAGGGTATGAACACTGAAGCTTTCTTT. Residues: CASSLAGQGMNTEAFF.

The sample holds one count of this clone. This CDR3 reads CASSSSGDIKNIQYF. CDR3 DNA sequence: TGTGCCAGCAGCTCCTCCGGGGACATCAAAAACATTCAGTACTTC. The J gene is TRBJ2-4, the V gene TRBV7-9; TRBD1 might be the D (6 bases). CDR1 is SEHNR and CDR2 is FQNEAQ in the germline V gene (reference sequence). This CDR3 is 15 amino acids long. The ends were cut back, 4 bases at V and 3 bases at J, with 13 bases in the middle.

This chain links TRBV7-9 with TRBJ2-1; TRBD2 aligns across 8 bases. Unmatched junction bases numbered 8, after V lost 1 base and J lost 9 bases. There are 15 residues in the CDR3. The germline gives CDR1 SEHNR, CDR2 FQNEAQ (reference sequence). The CDR3 region is CASSLGGWAGGEQFF. CDR3 nucleotides: TGTGCCAGCAGCTTAGGAGGTTGGGCGGGAGGTGAGCAGTTCTTC.

This clone was detected only once. The chain uses TRBV6-5 and TRBJ2-5, with 12 bases fitting TRBD2. Losses at the gene ends were 5 bases for V and 5 bases for J; bases not matched to a gene: 6. Germline V gene sequence: CDR1 MNHEY, CDR2 SVGAGI. The CDR3 spans 15 residues. CDR3 sequence reads: CASSLLAGGLETQYF. For the CDR3, the DNA is TGTGCCAGCAGTCTACTAGCGGGAGGTCTTGAGACCCAGTACTTC.

V usage is TRBV27 and J usage is TRBJ2-5, with 8 bases fitting TRBD1. CDR1 and CDR2 from the germline V gene are MNHEY and SMNVEV (reference sequence). The CDR3 extends over 14 amino acids. J lost 3 bases, V lost 6 bases, and 6 bases had no gene match. This chain's CDR3 is CASSRNRGKETQYF. The CDR3, as DNA: TGTGCCAGCAGCCGAAACAGGGGGAAAGAGACCCAGTACTTC.

This chain links TRBV7-9 with TRBJ2-7; 9 bases fit TRBD1. Germline lookup yields CDR1 SEHNR and CDR2 FQNEAQ (reference sequence). J gave up 6 bases and V 2 bases, and 11 bases lay outside the gene matches. The CDR3 consists of 16 residues. CDR3 in DNA: TGTGCCAGCAGCTTAATGGGGTTGGACAGGGGTGGCGAGCAGTACTTC. Amino acid sequence: CASSLMGLDRGGEQYF.

This chain uses TRBV5-8 with TRBJ2-7; 8 bases line up with TRBD1. The CDR3 covers 13 residues. Germline V lookup: CDR1 SGHTS, CDR2 YDEGEE. V trimming: 0 bases; J trimming: 6 bases; junction bases outside the gene matches: 2. The CDR3 here is CASSLETGVEQYF. Here the CDR3 DNA reads TGTGCCAGCAGCTTGGAGACAGGGGTCGAGCAGTACTTC.

The J gene is TRBJ2-5, the V gene TRBV30; D remains unclear. Trimming cost V 2 bases and J 1 base, with 11 bases left between them. Germline lookup yields CDR1 GTSNPN and CDR2 SVGIG (reference sequence). The CDR3 runs 14 residues. CDR3 coding DNA: TGTGCCTGGAGTTTGTTTGGCCTCCAAGAGACCCAGTACTTC. Protein product: CAWSLFGLQETQYF. Based on the CDR3 plus reference TRBV30 and TRBJ2-5, the full variable domain is SQTIHQWPATLVQPVGSPLSLECTVEGTSNPNLYWYRQAAGRGLQLLFYSVGIGQISSEVPQNLSASRPQDRQFILSSKKLLLSDSGFYLCAWSLFGLQETQYFGPGTRLLVL.

J is TRBJ2-6 and V is TRBV3-1 (or the pseudogene TRBV3-2), with TRBD1 identical over 9 bases. V trimming: 3 bases; J trimming: 2 bases; junction bases outside the gene matches: 8. Germline lookup yields CDR1 LGHDT and CDR2 YNNKEL (reference sequence). The CDR3 has 18 amino acids. The CDR3 here is CASSQGQGLYAGANVLTF. The CDR3 nucleotides are TGTGCCAGCAGCCAGGGACAGGGATTGTATGCTGGGGCCAACGTCCTGACTTTC.

This clone occurred a few times. V gene TRBV11-1 combines with J gene TRBJ2-2; D is unclear. Per germline, CDR1 SGHAT and CDR2 FQDESV (reference sequence). V gave up 3 bases and J gave up 4 bases, with 9 bases separating them. CDR3 length: 14 amino acids. DNA of the CDR3: TGTGCCAGCAGCTTTACATCGGGCACCGGGGAGCTGTTTTTT. Encoded protein: CASSFTSGTGELFF.

V is TRBV2 and J is TRBJ2-2; TRBD2 might be the D (6 bases). The CDR3 has 17 residues. Looked up from germline, CDR1 is SNHLY and CDR2 is FYNNEI. The V end was cut by 6 bases, the J end by 2 bases, with 19 bases between. The CDR3 DNA sequence: TGTGCCAGCAGGTTTAGCGGCGGGACCGGTAACACCGGGGAGCTGTTTTTT. Protein sequence: CASRFSGGTGNTGELFF.

The chain links TRBV4-3 to TRBJ2-5; TRBD1 might be the D (8 bases). Looked up from germline, CDR1 is LGHNA and CDR2 is YSLEER. This CDR3 contains 15 residues. Trimming shortened V by 4 bases and J by 1 base, and 13 bases separated the two germline ends. The CDR3 loop reads CASSPYRGGQETQYF. In nucleotides, the CDR3 is TGCGCCAGCAGCCCCTACAGGGGGGGCCAAGAGACCCAGTACTTC.

There are a few counts of this clone. The chain couples TRBV25-1 to TRBJ2-5; TRBD2 agrees at 7 bases. The CDR3 totals 15 residues. In germline, CDR1 is MGHDK, CDR2 SYGVNS. Germline trimming cut 3 bases from V and 1 base from J; bases unmatched to any gene: 5. The CDR3 spells CASSDPTSPQETQYF. In DNA, the CDR3 is TGTGCCAGCAGTGACCCGACTAGCCCCCAAGAGACCCAGTACTTC.

The chain joins TRBV4-2 to TRBJ1-2, with 10 bases matching TRBD1. The CDR3 sequence is 14 residues long. CDR1 LGHNA and CDR2 YNFKEQ come from the germline V gene. Losses at the gene ends were 5 bases for V and 4 bases for J; bases not matched to a gene: 4. The CDR3 spells CASSAGTGAYGYTF. CDR3 in DNA: TGTGCCAGCAGCGCCGGGACAGGGGCCTATGGCTACACCTTC.

V usage is TRBV3-1 (or the pseudogene TRBV3-2) and J usage is TRBJ2-2, with 7 nucleotides matching TRBD2. Germline assignment: CDR1 LGHDT and CDR2 YNNKEL (reference sequence). This CDR3 contains 14 residues. Trimming at V came to 8 bases and at J to 4 bases, leaving 7 bases not matched to a gene. The CDR3 DNA reads TGTGCCAGCGGCCGACTAGCCGCCACCGGGGAGCTGTTTTTT. It specifies CASGRLAATGELFF.

This clone is a singleton in its sample. This sequence joins TRBV4-2 and TRBJ2-2; 9 positions match TRBD1. Germline assignment: CDR1 LGHNA and CDR2 YNFKEQ. The V gene end was trimmed by 5 bases and the J gene end by 6 bases; junction bases not matched to a gene: 7. This CDR3 has 15 residues. The CDR3 loop is CASSSGTGPPGELFF. CDR3 nucleotides: TGTGCCAGCAGCTCCGGGACAGGGCCTCCCGGGGAGCTGTTTTTT.

The rearrangement joins TRBV7-9 to TRBJ1-6; TRBD1 is a possible D gene (6 bases). CDR1 SEHNR and CDR2 FQNEAQ come from the germline V gene (reference sequence). The CDR3 sequence is 15 residues long. The V gene lost 5 bases and the J gene lost 9 bases, with 17 bases spanning the gap. In DNA, the CDR3 is TGTGCCAGCAGCCATTACCGGACAGAAATTTCACCCCTCCACTTT. Residues: CASSHYRTEISPLHF.

The V and J genes are TRBV19 and TRBJ1-3; D call uncertain. V was pared by 5 bases and J by 2 bases, with 13 bases between. CDR1 is LNHDA and CDR2 is SQIVND in the germline V gene (reference sequence). The length of the CDR3 is 15 residues. CDR3 sequence: CASSSRSIPGNTIYF. As DNA, the CDR3 is TGTGCCAGTAGTTCCCGCAGTATACCTGGAAACACCATATATTTT.

This sequence joins TRBV29-1 and TRBJ1-1; D is perhaps TRBD1 (5 bases). Germline V gives CDR1 SQVTM, CDR2 ANQGSEA. The CDR3 is 12 amino acids. V was pared by 3 bases and J by 1 base, with 6 bases between. The CDR3 nucleotides read TGCAGCGTTGAGGGGCGGAACACTGAAGCTTTCTTT. Encoded protein: CSVEGRNTEAFF.

The rearrangement uses TRBV10-2 and TRBJ2-7, with 10 bases that match TRBD2. With V trimmed by 5 bases and J by 3 bases, 4 bases remained unmatched. Germline V gives CDR1 WSHSY, CDR2 SAAADI. The CDR3 has 14 amino acids. Written as DNA, the CDR3 is TGCGCCAGCAGTTCTAGCGGGAGCGGCTACGAGCAGTACTTC. It is translated as CASSSSGSGYEQYF.

A single count supports this clone. V and J are TRBV27 and TRBJ2-7; weak D call: TRBD2 (5 bases). Germline CDR1 reads MNHEY; CDR2 reads SMNVEV (reference sequence). Trimming shortened V by 4 bases and J by 0 bases, and 22 bases separated the two germline ends. The CDR3 length is 18 residues. The CDR3 here is CASSSPTQRRTRSYEQYF. The CDR3 nucleotides are TGTGCCAGCAGTTCCCCCACCCAGAGGAGGACGCGCTCCTACGAGCAGTACTTC.

The rearrangement joins TRBV12-3 or TRBV12-4 to TRBJ1-1; D not certain. The V gene lost 6 bases and the J gene lost 6 bases, with 14 bases spanning the gap. The CDR3 has 13 residues. The CDR3 region is CASSPGLGAEAFF. The CDR3 DNA reads TGTGCCAGCAGCCCGGGCCTCGGGGCTGAAGCTTTCTTT.

The chain employs TRBV4-1 and TRBJ2-3; 11 bases fit TRBD2. The germline CDR1 and CDR2 sequences are MGHRA and YSYEKL. V lost 4 bases and J lost 5; bases outside the gene matches: 5. This CDR3 is 15 amino acids long. The chain's CDR3 is CASSRGLAGGDTQYF. The CDR3 DNA is TGCGCCAGCAGCCGGGGGCTAGCGGGAGGAGATACGCAGTATTTT.

This chain connects TRBV4-3 to TRBJ1-6; weak D call: TRBD1 (6 bases). The CDR3 has 16 amino acids. The germline V and J ends were trimmed by 4 bases and 0 bases, with 10 bases remaining between them. Germline loops: CDR1 LGHNA, CDR2 YSLEER. The CDR3 spells CASSRGQDSYNSPLHF. The DNA of the CDR3 is TGCGCCAGCAGCCGGGGGCAAGACTCCTATAATTCACCCCTCCACTTT.

The V gene is TRBV6-5, the J gene TRBJ2-5; D not certain. Germline V gene lookup returns CDR1 MNHEY and CDR2 SVGAGI. V lost 6 bases to trimming and J lost 2 bases, with 10 bases between them. CDR3 size: 13 residues. In DNA, the CDR3 is TGTGCCAGCAGGTGGCGGTTACAAGAGACCCAGTACTTC. Its protein is CASRWRLQETQYF.

The chain employs TRBV19 and TRBJ2-6, with D perhaps matching TRBD2 (5 bases). This CDR3 has 13 amino acids. Germline-derived CDR1 and CDR2 are LNHDA and SQIVND (reference sequence). Trimming took 8 bases from V and 4 from J, leaving 9 bases between them. The CDR3: CASGENGANVLTF. Written as DNA, the CDR3 is TGTGCCAGTGGGGAGAACGGGGCCAACGTCCTGACTTTC. The whole variable domain, filled in from reference TRBV19 and TRBJ2-6, reads DGGITQSPKYLFRKEGQNVTLSCEQNLNHDAMYWYRQDPGQGLRLIYYSQIVNDFQKGDIAEGYSVSREKKESFPLTVTSAQKNPTAFYLCASGENGANVLTFGAGSRLTVL.